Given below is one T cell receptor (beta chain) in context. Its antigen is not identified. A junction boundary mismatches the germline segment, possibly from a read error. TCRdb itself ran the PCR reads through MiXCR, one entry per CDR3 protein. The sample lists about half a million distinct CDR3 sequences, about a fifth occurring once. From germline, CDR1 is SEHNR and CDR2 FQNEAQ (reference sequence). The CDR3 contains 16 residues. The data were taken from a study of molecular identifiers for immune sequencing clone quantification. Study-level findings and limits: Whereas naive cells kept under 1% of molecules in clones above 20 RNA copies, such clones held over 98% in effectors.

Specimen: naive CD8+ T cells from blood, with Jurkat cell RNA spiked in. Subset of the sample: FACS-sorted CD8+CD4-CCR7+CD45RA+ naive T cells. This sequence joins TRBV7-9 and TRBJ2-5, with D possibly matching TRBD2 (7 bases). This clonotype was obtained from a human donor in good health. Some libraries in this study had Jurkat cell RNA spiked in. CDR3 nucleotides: TGTGCCGGCAGCCTAATCGAAGGGGGGGACAAAGAGACCCAGTACTTC. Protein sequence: CAGSLIEGGDKETQYF.